The rows below give T cell receptor beta chains drawn from one sample of a study of shared clonotypes between healthy human individuals. Generated by immunoSEQ multiplex PCR, the TCRdb table keeps only in-frame clones and is missing some. The sample lists about 2.1 million clones, 93% occurring once. Material for sequencing was naive CD8+ T cells from PBMCs. The receptors derive from a man between 18 and 35 years old in good health. Some clones in this sample may be carry-over from other donors' samples. Both conserved end residues are part of each CDR3. The D gene is left open where the match is weak. Only some rows state a clone size, as once, few, many or a class for expanded clones.

d_gene,len,abundance,v_gene,j_gene,CDR3nt,CDR3aa
-,16,-,TRBV1,TRBJ1-1,TGCACCAGCAGCCAAGGGGTCGGCAGCCTTTGGCGTGAAGCTTTCTTT,CTSSQGVGSLWREAFF
TRBD1,14,-,TRBV9,TRBJ2-7,TGTGCCAGCAGCGAGGGACAGGGCGCCTACGAGCAGTACTTC,CASSEGQGAYEQYF
-,15,-,TRBV27,TRBJ1-2,TGTGCCAGCAGTTCCCGATCAGAGGATATCTATGGCTACACCTTC,CASSSRSEDIYGYTF
TRBD1,17,-,TRBV28,TRBJ1-4,TGTGCCAGCAGTCCTCCGGGACAGGGAGTTATGAATGAAAAACTGTTTTTT,CASSPPGQGVMNEKLFF
-,15,-,TRBV9,TRBJ2-3,TGTGCCAGCAGCGTAGGGGTGGGGCCAACAGATACGCAGTATTTT,CASSVGVGPTDTQYF
-,14,-,TRBV27,TRBJ2-1,TGTGCCAGCAGCCATTTTCTTATAGACAATGAGCAGTTCTTC,CASSHFLIDNEQFF
-,15,-,TRBV6-1,TRBJ1-5,TGTGCCAGCAGTGAAGCTCCGGGGAGGAATCAGCCCCAGCATTTT,CASSEAPGRNQPQHF
-,16,-,TRBV28,TRBJ1-4,TGTGCCAGCAGTTTAAGGTTGAGGAGGGGCAGTGAAAAACTGTTTTTT,CASSLRLRRGSEKLFF
-,15,-,TRBV11-2,TRBJ2-2,TGTGCCAGCATCCCCGGTTTTAAGGACACCGGGGAGCTGTTTTTT,CASIPGFKDTGELFF
-,15,-,TRBV7-9,TRBJ2-3,TGTGCCATCCCGGGGGCTAGCGGAGGCACAGATACGCAGTATTTT,CAIPGASGGTDTQYF
TRBD1,14,-,TRBV29-1,TRBJ2-1,TGCAGCGTTGTCGGGACAGGGGGCTACAATGAGCAGTTCTTC,CSVVGTGGYNEQFF
-,12,-,TRBV7-9,TRBJ2-2,TGTGCCAGCAGCGCGGGATGGGGGGAGCTGTTTTTT,CASSAGWGELFF
TRBD2,14,-,TRBV30,TRBJ2-7,TGTGCCTGGAGTCACGGGACTAGTTTTTCCGAGCAGTACTTC,CAWSHGTSFSEQYF
-,15,-,TRBV12-2,TRBJ1-1,TGTGCAAGTCGCTCAGCTGACAGTCGGAACACTGAAGCTTTCTTT,CASRSADSRNTEAFF
-,16,-,TRBV4-3,TRBJ2-4,TGCGCCAGCAGCCAAGATCCGCATCCAGCCAAAAACATTCAGTACTTC,CASSQDPHPAKNIQYF
-,13,-,TRBV27,TRBJ1-1,TGTGCCAGCATGCGGGAGTGGAACACTGAAGCTTTCTTT,CASMREWNTEAFF
-,12,-,TRBV5-4,TRBJ2-1,TGTGCCAGCAGCTTCCCGGGGAATGAGCAGTTCTTC,CASSFPGNEQFF
-,14,-,TRBV4-1,TRBJ2-2,TGCGCCAGCAGCCAAGCCACTAGCACCGGGGAGCTGTTTTTT,CASSQATSTGELFF
-,12,-,TRBV19,TRBJ1-2,TGTGCCAGTACCCCATGGGGGGGTGGCTACACCTTC,CASTPWGGGYTF
-,16,-,TRBV27,TRBJ2-1,TGTGCCAGCAGTTTATCACTGTCAAGCTCCTACAATGAGCAGTTCTTC,CASSLSLSSSYNEQFF
TRBD2,16,-,TRBV6-1,TRBJ2-7,TGTGCCAGCAGTGGATTCGGGACTAGCGAGACCTACGAGCAGTACTTC,CASSGFGTSETYEQYF
TRBD1,15,-,TRBV28,TRBJ2-7,TGTGCCAGCAGTTTATTACAGGGGAGCTCCTACGAGCAGTACTTC,CASSLLQGSSYEQYF
TRBD1,13,few,TRBV27,TRBJ2-7,TGTGCCAGCAGTCGGACAGGGAGGTACGAGCAGTACTTC,CASSRTGRYEQYF
TRBD1,14,-,TRBV4-1,TRBJ1-1,TGCGCCAGCAGCCAATTACAGGGGGTAACTGAAGCTTTCTTT,CASSQLQGVTEAFF
-,15,-,TRBV4-3,TRBJ1-2,TGCGCCAGCAGCCAAGCAGGATTGCCCTTAGGGGGCTACACCTTC,CASSQAGLPLGGYTF
-,15,-,TRBV4-3,TRBJ2-1,TGCGCCAGCAGCCAAGATTTCCGGGATTACAATGAGCAGTTCTTC,CASSQDFRDYNEQFF
-,15,-,TRBV27,TRBJ2-5,TGTGCCAGCAGTTTAATCGGGGGTGGAAGAGAGACCCAGTACTTC,CASSLIGGGRETQYF
-,16,-,TRBV5-8,TRBJ2-2,TGTGCCAGCAACGACCGCCCTGGGTGGGGGTCCGGGGAGCTGTTTTTT,CASNDRPGWGSGELFF
-,13,-,TRBV27,TRBJ2-7,TGTGCCAGCAGTTTATGGGGTCCAGACGAGCAGTACTTC,CASSLWGPDEQYF
TRBD2,16,-,TRBV11-2,TRBJ2-1,TGTGCCAGCACCCGACCTGGGGCTAGCGGACACAATGAGCAGTTCTTC,CASTRPGASGHNEQFF
TRBD1,15,-,TRBV11-2,TRBJ2-3,TGTGCCAGCAGCTTAGTGGGACAGGGGGCAGATACGCAGTATTTT,CASSLVGQGADTQYF
-,13,-,TRBV27,TRBJ1-4,TGTGCCAGCAGTTTACTCAGTAATGAAAAACTGTTTTTT,CASSLLSNEKLFF
TRBD2,14,-,TRBV30,TRBJ2-3,TGTGCCTGGAGTGTCGGCGGGGAGGGGGATACGCAGTATTTT,CAWSVGGEGDTQYF
TRBD2,15,-,TRBV4-1,TRBJ2-7,TGCGCCAGCAGCCAGAGACTAGCGGGAGCTAGTGAGCAGTACTTC,CASSQRLAGASEQYF
-,14,-,TRBV5-1,TRBJ2-5,TGCGCCAGCAGCTCGGGGGTTACTCAAGAGACCCAGTACTTC,CASSSGVTQETQYF
TRBD1,12,-,TRBV29-1,TRBJ2-1,TGCAGCGCTCCGACAGGGGGGAATGAGCAGTTCTTC,CSAPTGGNEQFF
-,14,-,TRBV5-6,TRBJ1-1,TGTGCCAGCAGCTTGAGCGGGGACCGCGGGGAAGCTTTCTTT,CASSLSGDRGEAFF
-,16,-,TRBV27,TRBJ1-2,TGTGCCAGCAGTCCTAGGACAAGACAAGTGGGTTATGGCTACACCTTC,CASSPRTRQVGYGYTF
-,15,-,TRBV4-1,TRBJ2-5,TGCGCCAGCAGCCAATATAGTAGCCTCCAAGAGACCCAGTACTTC,CASSQYSSLQETQYF
TRBD2,16,-,TRBV9,TRBJ2-3,TGTGCCAGCAGCGTAGAGGGACTAGCGGGCTCAGATACGCAGTATTTT,CASSVEGLAGSDTQYF
-,13,-,TRBV25-1,TRBJ2-1,TGTGCCAGCAGTCCGCTAGGATACAATGAGCAGTTCTTC,CASSPLGYNEQFF
-,16,-,TRBV7-6,TRBJ1-2,TGTGCCAGCAGCCGGGCTATGGACAGTATAACATATGGCTACACCTTC,CASSRAMDSITYGYTF
TRBD2,14,-,TRBV7-3,TRBJ2-3,TGTGCCACCAGTAGCGGGAGGGCCAAAGATACGCAGTATTTT,CATSSGRAKDTQYF
-,16,-,TRBV21-1,TRBJ2-7,TGTGCCAGCAGCAATCCTCGGACTAGCGGGACGGACGAGCAGTACTTC,CASSNPRTSGTDEQYF
-,15,-,TRBV19,TRBJ1-1,TGTGCCAGTAGTATGGGCGCAGGCAGGAACACTGAAGCTTTCTTT,CASSMGAGRNTEAFF
TRBD1,16,-,TRBV29-1,TRBJ2-7,TGCAGCGTTGAAGCTTATTCGGGACAGGTGCCCTACGAGCAGTACTTC,CSVEAYSGQVPYEQYF